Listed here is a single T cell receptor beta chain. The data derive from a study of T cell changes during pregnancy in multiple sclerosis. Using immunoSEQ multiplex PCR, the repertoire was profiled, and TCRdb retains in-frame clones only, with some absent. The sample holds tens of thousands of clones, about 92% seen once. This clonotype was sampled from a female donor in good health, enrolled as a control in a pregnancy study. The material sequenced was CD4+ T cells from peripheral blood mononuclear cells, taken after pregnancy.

DNA of the CDR3: TGTGCCAGCAGCCCTCTCACAGGGCAGCAAGAGACCCAGTACTTC. This codes for CASSPLTGQQETQYF. The genes are TRBV9 and TRBJ2-5, with TRBD1 as a possible D gene (6 bases). The V gene's germline CDR1 is SGDLS and CDR2 YYNGEE. V dropped 4 bases and J dropped 2 bases, with 15 bases sitting between them. The CDR3 extends over 15 amino acids.